This T cell receptor (beta chain) was captured in a study of early T cells in non-severe SARS-CoV-2 infection. The overall study: Chains were not paired, and sequencing was done on bulk RNA from unsorted whole blood.

The TCR library protocol was used to attach unique molecular identifiers. These identifiers were attached to individual cDNA molecules. TCRdb re-analysed the 5' RACE reads in MiXCR, keeping a single row per CDR3 protein. There are about 43,000 distinct CDR3 sequences in the sample; 11% occur only once, and more than 9.5% lies in the top ten. Remarks on this clonotype: Its antigen is not identified.

Whole-study results and caveats: CD4 and private specificities were missed by VDJdb matching, which favored anti-spike CD8 responses.

The CDR3 runs to 15 residues. V shed 6 bases, J shed 3 bases, and the junction held 8 bases outside the gene matches. From germline, CDR1 is LNHDA and CDR2 SQIVND (reference sequence). The sample taken for sequencing was whole blood. The origin of this receptor is an adult who was a healthcare worker with PCR-confirmed SARS-CoV-2 infection or an uninfected control (not recorded which). The chain uses TRBV19 and TRBJ1-5, with 7 bases fitting TRBD1. The CDR3 protein is CASRNDRVSNQPQHF. The CDR3 DNA reads as TGTGCCAGTAGGAACGACAGGGTGTCCAATCAGCCCCAGCATTTT. Filled out from reference TRBV19 and TRBJ1-5, the complete variable domain reads DGGITQSPKYLFRKEGQNVTLSCEQNLNHDAMYWYRQDPGQGLRLIYYSQIVNDFQKGDIAEGYSVSREKKESFPLTVTSAQKNPTAFYLCASRNDRVSNQPQHFGDGTRLSIL.